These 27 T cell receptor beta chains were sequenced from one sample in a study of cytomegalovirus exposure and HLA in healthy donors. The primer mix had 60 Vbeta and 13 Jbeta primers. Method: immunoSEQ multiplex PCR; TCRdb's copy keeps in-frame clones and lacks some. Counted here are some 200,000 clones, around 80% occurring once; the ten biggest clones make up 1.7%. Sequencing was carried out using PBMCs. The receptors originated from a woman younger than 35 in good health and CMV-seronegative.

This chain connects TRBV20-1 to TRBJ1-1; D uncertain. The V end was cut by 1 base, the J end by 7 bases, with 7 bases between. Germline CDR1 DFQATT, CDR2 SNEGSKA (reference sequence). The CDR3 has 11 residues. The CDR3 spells CSARVLNEAFF. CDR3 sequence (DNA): TGCAGTGCTAGAGTCCTAAATGAAGCTTTCTTT.

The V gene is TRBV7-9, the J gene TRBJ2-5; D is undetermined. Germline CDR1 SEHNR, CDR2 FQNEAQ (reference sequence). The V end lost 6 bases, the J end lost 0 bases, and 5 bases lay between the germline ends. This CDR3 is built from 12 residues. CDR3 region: CASRRYQETQYF. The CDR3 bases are TGTGCCAGCAGACGGTACCAAGAGACCCAGTACTTC.

Here the CDR3 reads CASSPIHLGLASDTQYF. DNA for the CDR3: TGTGCCAGCAGCCCAATACACCTGGGACTAGCCTCAGATACGCAGTATTTT. The rearrangement uses TRBV4-2 and TRBJ2-3, with 9 bases that match TRBD2. Germline trimming cut 4 bases from V and 4 bases from J; bases unmatched to any gene: 12. The CDR3 extends over 17 amino acids. Germline CDR1 and CDR2: LGHNA and YNFKEQ.

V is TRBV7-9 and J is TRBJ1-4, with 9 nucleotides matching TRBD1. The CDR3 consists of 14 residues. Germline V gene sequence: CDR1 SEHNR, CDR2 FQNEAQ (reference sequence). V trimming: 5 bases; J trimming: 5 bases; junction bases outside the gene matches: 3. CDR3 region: CASSQDRGNEKLFF. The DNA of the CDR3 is TGTGCCAGCAGCCAGGACAGGGGCAATGAAAAACTGTTTTTT.

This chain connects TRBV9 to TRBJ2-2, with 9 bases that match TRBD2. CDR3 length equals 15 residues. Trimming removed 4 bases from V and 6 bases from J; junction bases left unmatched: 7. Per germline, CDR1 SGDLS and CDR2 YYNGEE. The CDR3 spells CASSRRGLASGELFF. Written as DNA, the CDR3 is TGTGCCAGCAGCAGGCGGGGACTAGCTTCCGGGGAGCTGTTTTTT. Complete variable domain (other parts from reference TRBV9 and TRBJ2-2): DSGVTQTPKHLITATGQRVTLRCSPRSGDLSVYWYQQSLDQGLQFLIQYYNGEERAKGNILERFSAQQFPDLHSELNLSSLELGDSALYFCASSRRGLASGELFFGEGSRLTVL.

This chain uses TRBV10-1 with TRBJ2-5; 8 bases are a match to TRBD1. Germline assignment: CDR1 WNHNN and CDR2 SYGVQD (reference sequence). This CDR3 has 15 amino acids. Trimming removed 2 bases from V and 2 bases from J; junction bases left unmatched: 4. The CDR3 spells CASSEVWTGQETQYF. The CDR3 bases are TGCGCCAGCAGTGAGGTTTGGACAGGGCAAGAGACCCAGTACTTC.

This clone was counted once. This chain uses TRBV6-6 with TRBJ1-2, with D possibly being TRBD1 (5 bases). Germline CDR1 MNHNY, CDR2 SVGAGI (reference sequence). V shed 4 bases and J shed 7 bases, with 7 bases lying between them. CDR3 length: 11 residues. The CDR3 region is CASSFRAGYTF. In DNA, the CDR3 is TGTGCCAGCAGTTTCAGGGCTGGCTACACCTTC.

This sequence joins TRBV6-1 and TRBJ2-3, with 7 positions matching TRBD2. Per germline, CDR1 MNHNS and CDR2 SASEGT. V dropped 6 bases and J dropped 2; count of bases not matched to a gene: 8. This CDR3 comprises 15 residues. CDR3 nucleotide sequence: TGTGCCAGCAGGCCCGGCGGGGGATTCACAGATACGCAGTATTTT. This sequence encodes CASRPGGGFTDTQYF.

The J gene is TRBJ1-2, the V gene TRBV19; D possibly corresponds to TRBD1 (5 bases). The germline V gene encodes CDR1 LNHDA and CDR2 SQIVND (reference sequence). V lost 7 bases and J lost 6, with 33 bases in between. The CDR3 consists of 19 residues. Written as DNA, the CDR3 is TGTGCCAGTATCCCTCCGCGGTCCGAGACAGCAGGTTTTGAAGATGGCTACACCTTC. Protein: CASIPPRSETAGFEDGYTF.

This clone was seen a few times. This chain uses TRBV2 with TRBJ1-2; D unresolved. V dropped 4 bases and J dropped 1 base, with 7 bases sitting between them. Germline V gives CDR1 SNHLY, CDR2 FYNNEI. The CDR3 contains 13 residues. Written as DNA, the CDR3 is TGTGCCAGCAGTGTTACGAGTAACTATGGCTACACCTTC. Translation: CASSVTSNYGYTF.

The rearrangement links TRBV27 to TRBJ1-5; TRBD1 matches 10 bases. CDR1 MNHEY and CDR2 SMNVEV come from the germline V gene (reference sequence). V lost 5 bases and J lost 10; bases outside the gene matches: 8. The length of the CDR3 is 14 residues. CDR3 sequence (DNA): TGTGCCAGCAGTGGGGGGACAGGGGCCTGTCCCCAGCATTTT. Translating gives CASSGGTGACPQHF.

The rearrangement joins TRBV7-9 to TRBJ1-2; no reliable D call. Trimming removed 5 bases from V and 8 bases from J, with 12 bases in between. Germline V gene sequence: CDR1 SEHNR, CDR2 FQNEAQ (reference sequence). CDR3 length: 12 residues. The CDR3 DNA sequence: TGTGCCAGCAGCGAAGAGGTCGTGGGCTACACCTTC. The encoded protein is CASSEEVVGYTF.

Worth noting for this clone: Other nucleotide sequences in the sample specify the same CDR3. This chain's CDR3 is CASRTGGNTEAFF. The CDR3 DNA reads TGTGCCAGCAGGACAGGGGGCAACACTGAAGCTTTCTTT. The chain uses TRBV25-1 and TRBJ1-1; 10 nucleotides match TRBD1. V shed 6 bases and J 2 bases; nucleotides not matched to a gene: 0. The CDR3 runs 13 residues. The V gene's germline CDR1 is MGHDK and CDR2 SYGVNS.

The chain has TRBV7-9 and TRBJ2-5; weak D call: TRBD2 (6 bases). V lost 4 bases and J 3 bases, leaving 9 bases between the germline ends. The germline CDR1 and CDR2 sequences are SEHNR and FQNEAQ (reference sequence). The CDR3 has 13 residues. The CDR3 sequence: CASSYPGEETQYF. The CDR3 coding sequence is TGTGCCAGCAGCTACCCGGGGGAAGAGACCCAGTACTTC.

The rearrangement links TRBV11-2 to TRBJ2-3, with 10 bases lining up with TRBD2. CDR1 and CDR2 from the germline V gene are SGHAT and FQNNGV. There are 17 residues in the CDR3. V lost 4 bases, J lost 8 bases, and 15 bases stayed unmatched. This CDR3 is CASSYTSRPAGGVTQYF. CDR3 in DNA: TGTGCCAGCAGCTATACCTCTCGACCAGCGGGAGGGGTTACGCAGTATTTT.

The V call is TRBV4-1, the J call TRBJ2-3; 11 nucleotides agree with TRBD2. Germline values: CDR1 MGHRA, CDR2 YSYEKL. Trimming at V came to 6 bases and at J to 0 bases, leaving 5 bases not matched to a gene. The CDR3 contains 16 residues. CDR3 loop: CASSPRTSGSTDTQYF. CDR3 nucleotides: TGCGCCAGCAGTCCCCGGACTAGCGGGAGCACAGATACGCAGTATTTT.

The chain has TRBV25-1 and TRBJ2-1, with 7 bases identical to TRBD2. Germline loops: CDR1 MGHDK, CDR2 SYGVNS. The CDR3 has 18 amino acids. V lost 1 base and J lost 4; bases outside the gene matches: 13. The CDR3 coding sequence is TGTGCCAGCAGTGAATCAAGGCTAGCGGAGTCTTTATACAATGAGCAGTTCTTC. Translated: CASSESRLAESLYNEQFF.

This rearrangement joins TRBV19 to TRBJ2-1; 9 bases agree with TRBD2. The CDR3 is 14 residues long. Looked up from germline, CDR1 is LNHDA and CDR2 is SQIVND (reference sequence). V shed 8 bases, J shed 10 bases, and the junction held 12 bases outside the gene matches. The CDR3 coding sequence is TGTGCCAGTTGCCTGGTAGCGGGAGTCCGGGAGCAGTTCTTC. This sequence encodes CASCLVAGVREQFF.

The CDR3 here is CASSPLTSVNNNEQFF. For the CDR3, the DNA is TGTGCCAGCTCACCACTTACTAGCGTGAACAACAATGAGCAGTTCTTC. The rearrangement joins TRBV18 to TRBJ2-1; 7 nucleotides agree with TRBD2. This CDR3 is built from 16 residues. CDR1 is KGHSH, CDR2 LQKENI, per germline. Trimming removed 1 base from V and 5 bases from J; junction bases left unmatched: 8.

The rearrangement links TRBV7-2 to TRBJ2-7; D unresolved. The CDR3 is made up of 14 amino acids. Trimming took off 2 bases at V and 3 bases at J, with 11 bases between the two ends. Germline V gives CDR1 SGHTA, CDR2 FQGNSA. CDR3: CASSLSQENYEQYF. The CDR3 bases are TGTGCCAGCAGCTTATCGCAGGAAAACTACGAGCAGTACTTC.

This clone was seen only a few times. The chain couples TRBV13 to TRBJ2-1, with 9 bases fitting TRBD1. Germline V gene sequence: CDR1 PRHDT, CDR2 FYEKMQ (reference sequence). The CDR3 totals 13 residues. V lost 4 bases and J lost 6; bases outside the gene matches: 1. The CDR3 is CASSSDRGNEQFF. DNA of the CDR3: TGTGCCAGCAGCTCGGACAGGGGCAATGAGCAGTTCTTC.

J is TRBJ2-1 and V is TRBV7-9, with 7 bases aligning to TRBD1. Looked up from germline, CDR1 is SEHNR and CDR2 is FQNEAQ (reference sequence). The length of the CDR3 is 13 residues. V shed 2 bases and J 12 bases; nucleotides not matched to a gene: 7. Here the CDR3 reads CASSLITDRVQFF. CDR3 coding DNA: TGTGCCAGCAGCTTAATAACCGACAGGGTGCAGTTCTTC.

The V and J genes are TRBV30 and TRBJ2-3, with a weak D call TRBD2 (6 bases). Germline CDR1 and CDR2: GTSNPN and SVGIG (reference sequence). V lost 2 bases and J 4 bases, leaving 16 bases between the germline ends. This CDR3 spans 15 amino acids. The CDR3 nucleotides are TGTGCCTGGAGTCCACCTAGCGCTACCCCAGATACGCAGTATTTT. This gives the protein CAWSPPSATPDTQYF.

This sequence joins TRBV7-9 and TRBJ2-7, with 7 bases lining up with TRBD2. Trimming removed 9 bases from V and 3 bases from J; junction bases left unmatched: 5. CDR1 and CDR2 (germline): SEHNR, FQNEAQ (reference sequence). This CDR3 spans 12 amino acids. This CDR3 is CASGTKDYEQYV. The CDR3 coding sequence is TGTGCCAGTGGGACTAAAGACTACGAGCAGTACGTC.

CDR3 region: CASSYRELQGDYYGYTF. The CDR3 DNA is TGTGCCAGCAGCTACCGGGAACTACAGGGGGATTACTATGGCTACACCTTC. The V call is TRBV7-2, the J call TRBJ1-2, with TRBD1 identical over 8 bases. V lost 4 bases and J lost 3; bases outside the gene matches: 13. Germline lookup yields CDR1 SGHTA and CDR2 FQGNSA. This CDR3 spans 17 amino acids.

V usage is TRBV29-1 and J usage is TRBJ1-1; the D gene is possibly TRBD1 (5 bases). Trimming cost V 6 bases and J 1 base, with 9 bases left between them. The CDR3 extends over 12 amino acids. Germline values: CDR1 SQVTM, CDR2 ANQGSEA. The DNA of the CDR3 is TGCAGCGTAGAGACAGAGAACACTGAAGCTTTCTTT. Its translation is CSVETENTEAFF.

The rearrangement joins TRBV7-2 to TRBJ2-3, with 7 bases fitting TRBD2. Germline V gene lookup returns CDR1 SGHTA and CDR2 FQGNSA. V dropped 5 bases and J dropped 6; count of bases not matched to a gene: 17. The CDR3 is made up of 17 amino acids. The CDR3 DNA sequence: TGTGCCAGCAGCACCCCCCGTGGCCTAGCGGCCCTCGATACGCAGTATTTT. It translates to CASSTPRGLAALDTQYF.